The 26 T cell receptor beta chains listed next were all sequenced from one sample in a study of OX40 agonist ivuxolimab in advanced cancers. Profiled with immunoSEQ multiplex PCR; TCRdb holds only in-frame clones, not every one. The data contain approximately 66,000 clones, about 88% of them singletons. The input for sequencing was CD4+ or CD8+ T cells sorted from blood, taken in a trial of the OX40 agonist ivuxolimab. The receptors shown here come from an adult with an advanced solid tumor such as melanoma, head and neck, liver or kidney cancer.

The CDR3 DNA sequence: TGTGCCAGTAGTAACAGGGACCCTGGTGGCTACACCTTC. It encodes CASSNRDPGGYTF. This rearrangement joins TRBV19 to TRBJ1-2, with D perhaps TRBD1 (6 bases). The CDR3 is made up of 13 amino acids. V was clipped by 4 bases and J by 7 bases, with 13 bases between them. Looked up from germline, CDR1 is LNHDA and CDR2 is SQIVND (reference sequence).

V is TRBV12-5 and J is TRBJ2-7; D might be TRBD1 or TRBD2, each matching 6 bases. In germline, CDR1 is LGHNT, CDR2 FRNRAP. This CDR3 has 14 amino acids. The V end lost 3 bases, the J end lost 6 bases, and 15 bases lay between the germline ends. In nucleotides, the CDR3 is TGTGCTAGTGGTTTAAGGGGGGTTCTCTCCGAGCAGTACTTC. Its protein product is CASGLRGVLSEQYF.

The rearrangement joins TRBV5-8 to TRBJ2-5; TRBD1 matches 8 bases. V shed 0 bases and J 2 bases; nucleotides not matched to a gene: 0. The CDR3 sequence is 14 residues long. CDR1 is SGHTS, CDR2 YDEGEE, per germline. CDR3 sequence (DNA): TGTGCCAGCAGCTTGGGACAGGGGCAAGAGACCCAGTACTTC. This translates into CASSLGQGQETQYF.

This chain's CDR3 is CASSSVVSGSSGGYTF. The DNA for the CDR3 is TGCGCCAGCAGCTCAGTTGTATCCGGGTCGTCGGGTGGCTACACCTTC. The rearrangement joins TRBV5-1 to TRBJ1-2; D call uncertain. V lost 3 bases and J 7 bases, leaving 22 bases between the germline ends. The CDR3 is 16 residues long. Germline lookup yields CDR1 SGHRS and CDR2 YFSETQ.

The chain joins TRBV6-5 to TRBJ1-3; the D is unclear. The CDR3 consists of 16 residues. Trimming stripped 0 bases from V and 2 bases from J, with 11 bases between. Germline CDR1 and CDR2: MNHEY and SVGAGI. The CDR3 is CASSYSSSGPGNTIYF. CDR3 in DNA: TGTGCCAGCAGTTACTCGAGTTCTGGGCCTGGAAACACCATATATTTT.

The chain uses TRBV7-3 and TRBJ2-3, with 8 bases matching TRBD2. This CDR3 spans 14 amino acids. V shed 5 bases and J 2 bases; nucleotides not matched to a gene: 3. CDR1 is SGHTA, CDR2 FQGTGA, per germline. This chain's CDR3 is CASSSGLATDTQYF. Written as DNA, the CDR3 is TGTGCCAGCAGCAGCGGACTAGCCACAGATACGCAGTATTTT.

V gene TRBV18 combines with J gene TRBJ2-7; weak D call: TRBD1 (6 bases). CDR1 KGHSH and CDR2 LQKENI come from the germline V gene. This CDR3 spans 13 amino acids. Between the trimmed V and J ends, which lost 3 bases and 5 bases, there was a span of 11 bases. Written as DNA, the CDR3 is TGTGCCAGCTCACCCCAGGGGTCCCACGAGCAGTACTTC. It yields the protein CASSPQGSHEQYF.

The chain joins TRBV2 to TRBJ2-5; D gene unclear. Germline V lookup: CDR1 SNHLY, CDR2 FYNNEI. The CDR3 length is 12 residues. The ends were cut back, 7 bases at V and 2 bases at J, with 8 bases in the middle. CDR3 DNA sequence: TGTGCCAGCACCCCTAATCAAGAGACCCAGTACTTC. Translated, it gives CASTPNQETQYF.

This clone was observed a single time. The chain couples TRBV4-1 to TRBJ1-2; the D gene is possibly TRBD1 (5 bases). There are 15 residues in the CDR3. Germline CDR1 MGHRA, CDR2 YSYEKL. Between the trimmed V and J ends, which lost 2 bases and 5 bases, there was a span of 15 bases. CDR3 bases: TGCGCCAGCAGCCAATGGGGGACGGAGTCGTATGGCTACACCTTC. Protein sequence: CASSQWGTESYGYTF.

The V and J genes are TRBV7-9 and TRBJ2-1; 8 positions agree with TRBD1. CDR3 length: 18 residues. V gave up 5 bases and J gave up 0 bases; unmatched junction bases: 12. Germline V gives CDR1 SEHNR, CDR2 FQNEAQ (reference sequence). This CDR3 is CASSRARQGISSYNEQFF. CDR3 in DNA: TGTGCCAGCAGCCGGGCAAGACAGGGGATAAGCTCCTACAATGAGCAGTTCTTC.

The chain has TRBV4-1 and TRBJ2-5; 14 nucleotides match TRBD2. The germline V gene encodes CDR1 MGHRA and CDR2 YSYEKL. The CDR3 has 16 amino acids. The trim removed 3 bases at V and 1 base at J, leaving 1 base unmatched. CDR3 sequence reads: CASSHGTSGGQETQYF. The CDR3 DNA is TGCGCCAGCAGCCATGGGACTAGCGGGGGCCAAGAGACCCAGTACTTC.

This clone occurred once. This chain links TRBV7-2 with TRBJ1-2, with no clear D. The germline V and J ends were trimmed by 5 bases and 8 bases, with 18 bases remaining between them. The germline V gene has CDR1 SGHTA and CDR2 FQGNSA. The CDR3 is 14 residues long. CDR3 region: CASSPDHPGRGYTF. CDR3 nucleotides: TGTGCCAGCAGCCCCGATCATCCGGGTAGGGGCTACACCTTC.

V and J are TRBV9 and TRBJ2-5, with D perhaps TRBD2 (7 bases). This CDR3 spans 16 amino acids. Germline-derived CDR1 and CDR2 are SGDLS and YYNGEE. Trimming stripped 0 bases from V and 4 bases from J, with 16 bases between. CDR3 sequence reads: CASSVAGGSIPETQYF. The DNA of the CDR3 is TGTGCCAGCAGCGTAGCGGGGGGCTCCATTCCAGAGACCCAGTACTTC.

The sample holds one count of this clone. This sequence joins TRBV27 and TRBJ1-2; D might be TRBD1 (5 bases). CDR3 length equals 14 residues. The ends were cut back, 0 bases at V and 8 bases at J, with 13 bases in the middle. Germline CDR1 is MNHEY and CDR2 is SMNVEV (reference sequence). CDR3 coding DNA: TGTGCCAGCAGTTTATCCCTACCAGGGTCAGGCTACACCTTC. Protein product: CASSLSLPGSGYTF.

The V and J genes are TRBV11-2 and TRBJ1-3; D is ambiguous. The length of the CDR3 is 17 residues. V gave up 2 bases and J gave up 0 bases, with 14 bases separating them. Germline CDR1 reads SGHAT; CDR2 reads FQNNGV. CDR3 amino acids: CASSLRQLGPSGNTIYF. The CDR3 region has the DNA TGTGCCAGCAGCTTACGCCAACTAGGGCCCTCTGGAAACACCATATATTTT.

This chain links TRBV11-1 with TRBJ2-7; 8 bases are shared with TRBD1. V trimming: 4 bases; J trimming: 3 bases; junction bases outside the gene matches: 14. Germline CDR1 reads SGHAT; CDR2 reads FQDESV (reference sequence). CDR3 length equals 17 residues. The CDR3 DNA reads as TGTGCCAGCAGCTCACGGGGTGGGCAGGGGGCCTTCTACGAGCAGTACTTC. Translating it yields CASSSRGGQGAFYEQYF.

CDR3 sequence reads: CSASRVNEQYF. The CDR3 DNA sequence: TGCAGTGCTAGCCGGGTGAACGAGCAGTACTTC. V gene TRBV20-1 combines with J gene TRBJ2-7; D unclear. The CDR3 has 11 residues. Germline V gene data show CDR1 as DFQATT and CDR2 as SNEGSKA (reference sequence). Trimming pared 3 bases from V and 5 bases from J, leaving 8 bases between.

The chain combines TRBV11-2 with TRBJ2-4; a possible D gene is TRBD1 (5 bases). The germline gives CDR1 SGHAT, CDR2 FQNNGV. The CDR3 contains 18 residues. The V end was cut by 1 base, the J end by 0 bases, with 16 bases between. The CDR3 protein is CASSLVQGANLAKNIQYF. The CDR3 bases are TGTGCCAGCAGCTTAGTGCAGGGTGCCAATCTAGCCAAAAACATTCAGTACTTC.

Remarks on this clone: The sample carries other DNA sequences with the same CDR3. The chain has TRBV18 and TRBJ2-5, with D possibly being TRBD1 (7 bases). V was shortened by 3 bases and J by 4 bases, with 9 bases between the two germline ends. The CDR3 is made up of 13 amino acids. From germline, CDR1 is KGHSH and CDR2 LQKENI. CDR3 amino acids: CASSPQGGETQYF. The CDR3 DNA reads as TGTGCCAGCTCACCTCAGGGGGGAGAGACCCAGTACTTC. Based on the CDR3 plus reference TRBV18 and TRBJ2-5, the full variable domain is NAGVMQNPRHLVRRRGQEARLRCSPMKGHSHVYWYRQLPEEGLKFMVYLQKENIIDESGMPKERFSAEFPKEGPSILRIQQVVRGDSAAYFCASSPQGGETQYFGPGTRLLVL.

The chain carries TRBV5-4 and TRBJ2-1; 11 bases align to TRBD2. The germline gives CDR1 SGHNT, CDR2 YYREEE (reference sequence). This CDR3 is built from 15 residues. The V gene end was trimmed by 3 bases and the J gene end by 9 bases; junction bases not matched to a gene: 8. The CDR3 sequence: CASSSLAGGPSEQFF. The DNA of the CDR3 is TGTGCCAGCAGCTCCTTAGCGGGGGGGCCAAGTGAGCAGTTCTTC. Filled out from reference TRBV5-4 and TRBJ2-1, the complete variable domain reads ETGVTQSPTHLIKTRGQQVTLRCSSQSGHNTVSWYQQALGQGPQFIFQYYREEENGRGNFPPRFSGLQFPNYSSELNVNALELDDSALYLCASSSLAGGPSEQFFGPGTRLTVL.

The V and J genes are TRBV6-1 and TRBJ2-2; D call uncertain. CDR3 length equals 14 residues. Trimming took off 6 bases at V and 2 bases at J, with 10 bases between the two ends. Per the germline V gene, CDR1 is MNHNS and CDR2 is SASEGT. The CDR3 here is CASRVWANTGELFF. The CDR3 DNA sequence: TGTGCCAGCAGAGTTTGGGCCAACACCGGGGAGCTGTTTTTT.

This chain links TRBV19 with TRBJ1-2; D is perhaps TRBD1 (5 bases). The CDR3 has 14 amino acids. Germline V gene lookup returns CDR1 LNHDA and CDR2 SQIVND (reference sequence). Between the trimmed V and J ends, which lost 3 bases and 5 bases, there was a span of 13 bases. CDR3 nucleotides: TGTGCCAGTAGTATGCTGGGGGTTGGGTATGGCTACACCTTC. It is translated as CASSMLGVGYGYTF.

J is TRBJ1-3 and V is TRBV30, with TRBD1 matching over 8 bases. The CDR3 runs to 16 residues. From germline, CDR1 is GTSNPN and CDR2 SVGIG (reference sequence). Trimming took 2 bases from V and 3 from J; bases not matched to a gene: 9. CDR3 amino acids: CAWSFGQGGRGNTIYF. The CDR3, as DNA: TGTGCCTGGAGTTTCGGACAGGGAGGTCGTGGAAACACCATATATTTT.

The chain combines TRBV25-1 with TRBJ2-3, with 9 bases fitting TRBD1. V lost 0 bases and J lost 3; bases outside the gene matches: 10. CDR1 and CDR2 from the germline V gene are MGHDK and SYGVNS. This CDR3 has 18 residues. The CDR3 loop is CASSEYGTGRRWTDTQYF. DNA for the CDR3: TGTGCCAGCAGTGAATATGGGACAGGGCGGAGGTGGACAGATACGCAGTATTTT.

V is TRBV6-1 and J is TRBJ1-2, with TRBD1 matching over 7 bases. After removal of 7 bases from V and 3 bases from J, the junction contained 8 bases not matched to a gene. The CDR3 is 14 residues long. Per the germline V gene, CDR1 is MNHNS and CDR2 is SASEGT. The CDR3 loop is CASIPQGHYYGYTF. CDR3 sequence (DNA): TGTGCCAGCATTCCACAGGGGCACTACTATGGCTACACCTTC.

The chain has TRBV14 and TRBJ1-3, with D unclear. The CDR3 spans 16 residues. The germline CDR1 and CDR2 sequences are SGHDN and FVKESK. The ends were cut back, 0 bases at V and 0 bases at J, with 9 bases in the middle. The CDR3 reads CASSQDLPSSGNTIYF. CDR3 DNA sequence: TGTGCCAGCAGCCAAGATCTACCCAGCTCTGGAAACACCATATATTTT. The entire variable domain, with the rest obtained from reference TRBV14 and TRBJ1-3, is as follows: EAGVTQFPSHSVIEKGQTVTLRCDPISGHDNLYWYRRVMGKEIKFLLHFVKESKQDESGMPNNRFLAERTGGTYSTLKVQPAELEDSGVYFCASSQDLPSSGNTIYFGEGSWLTVV.